The clone carrying this T cell receptor beta chain was seen many times. Mouse names are used for the genes. The observed sequence ends 4 residues before the CDR3 terminus, with the missing tail filled in from the germline J gene. Extracted RNA was reverse transcribed into cDNA, the sequencing template. Measured with immunoSEQ multiplex PCR; TCRdb has only the in-frame clones, and not every one. Captured here are about 3,000 clones, none seen once; the top ten comprise more than 7.5%. Time point reported: mouse skin 3 weeks after grafting. This specimen belongs to a study of CD8+ T cells in alopecia areata. The J segment lost 1 base and the V segment lost 1 base, leaving 3 bases of the junction unmatched. The CDR3 is 15 residues long. The germline V gene has CDR1 FNHDT and CDR2 SITEND (reference sequence).

The V call is TRBV19, the J call TRBJ2-3; 7 nucleotides agree with TRBD1. The receptor's source is a C3H/HeJ mouse with alopecia areata. These mice share the MHC haplotype H2-k. This material consisted of skin, taken at week 3. CDR3 in amino acids: CASSITGDGAETLYF. The DNA read from the CDR3 is TGTGCCAGCAGTATAACAGGGGATGGTGCAGAA.